This T cell receptor beta chain came from a study of T cell responses to AZD1222 COVID-19 vaccine. V dropped 5 bases and J dropped 7 bases, with 12 bases sitting between them. The CDR3 is 14 amino acids. Per the germline V gene, CDR1 is MNHNS and CDR2 is SASEGT. Measured with immunoSEQ multiplex PCR; TCRdb has only the in-frame clones, and not every one. The table includes about 120,000 clones, about 85% detected once. The receptor comes from an adult who received the AZD1222 COVID-19 vaccine. The chain links TRBV6-1 to TRBJ1-6; tentatively, D is TRBD1 (5 bases). The source was peripheral blood, collected 28 days after the second AZD1222 dose. The CDR3 sequence is CASSYWGMNSPLHF. CDR3 bases: TGTGCCAGCAGTTATTGGGGCATGAATTCACCCCTCCACTTT.